Shown below are 7 T cell receptor beta chains from a single sample sequenced in a study of T cells in Graves' hyperthyroidism and ophthalmopathy. Amplified TCR beta CDR3 regions came from RNA transcripts. Carried out on the TCR CDR3, a first-round RT-PCR used the HTBI primer set. MiXCR was run by TCRdb on the multiplex PCR reads, yielding one entry per CDR3 protein. The table includes under 350,000 distinct CDR3 sequences, over 20% detected once. Material for sequencing was blood. These receptors were collected from a woman in her 50s with Graves' hyperthyroidism.

V is TRBV20-1 and J is TRBJ1-4; D may be TRBD1 (5 bases). Trimming took off 4 bases at V and 8 bases at J, with 17 bases between the two ends. Per germline, CDR1 DFQATT and CDR2 SNEGSKA (reference sequence). This CDR3 is 14 amino acids long. The CDR3 DNA is TGCAGTGCTATGTCCCTTCAGGGAGACGAAAAACTGTTTTTT. Amino acids: CSAMSLQGDEKLFF.

This clonotype was counted many times. This chain connects TRBV6-5 to TRBJ2-5, with TRBD2 matching 10 bases. CDR1 MNHEY and CDR2 SVGAGI come from the germline V gene. Trimming cost V 0 bases and J 4 bases; bases outside gene matches: 14. This CDR3 has 19 residues. Here the CDR3 DNA reads TGTGCCAGCAGTTACTCGATGTCTAGCGGGAGAGGGCCGGGAGAGACCCAGTACTTC. Its protein is CASSYSMSSGRGPGETQYF.

This clonotype has only one observation. A much larger clonotype is one base distant, so this may be a read error. J is TRBJ2-1 and V is TRBV6-1, with D maybe TRBD1 (5 bases). V gave up 2 bases and J gave up 2 bases, with 16 bases separating them. The CDR3 loop spans 17 amino acids. Germline V gene sequence: CDR1 MNHNS, CDR2 SASEGT. CDR3 in DNA: TGTGCCAGCAGTGAAAGCAGGGCAGGGTATACCTACAATGAGCAGTTCTTC. This gives the protein CASSESRAGYTYNEQFF.

This clonotype was seen many times. One junction end disagrees with the germline gene, perhaps due to a read error. The V and J genes are TRBV20-1 and TRBJ2-6; unclear D gene. The germline gives CDR1 DFQATT, CDR2 SNEGSKA (reference sequence). The CDR3 spans 15 residues. CDR3 in amino acids: CSAREKPSGANVLTF. The CDR3 region has the DNA TGCAGTGCGAGAGAAAAGCCGTCTGGGGCCAACGTCCTGACTTTC.

The chain is built from TRBV9 and TRBJ1-6, with 7 bases that match TRBD1. Germline assignment: CDR1 SGDLS and CDR2 YYNGEE. The CDR3 has 13 amino acids. V shed 3 bases and J 6 bases; nucleotides not matched to a gene: 0. This chain's CDR3 is CASSGDSNSPLHF. The CDR3 DNA is TGTGCCAGCAGCGGGGACAGTAATTCACCCCTCCACTTT.

This clonotype showed up many times. The V call is TRBV20-1, the J call TRBJ2-3; no firm D call. Germline loops: CDR1 DFQATT, CDR2 SNEGSKA (reference sequence). V shed 2 bases and J shed 5 bases, with 29 bases lying between them. There are 19 residues in the CDR3. CDR3 amino acids: CSARPRERTPDNPGDTQYF. CDR3 DNA sequence: TGCAGTGCTAGACCCCGAGAGAGGACCCCAGATAATCCCGGAGATACGCAGTATTTT.

The sample holds a few counts of this clonotype. V is TRBV5-4 and J is TRBJ1-2; the D gene is possibly TRBD1 (5 bases). Trimming removed 4 bases at V and 4 bases at J, with 11 bases between. CDR1 SGHNT and CDR2 YYREEE come from the germline V gene (reference sequence). The CDR3 extends over 13 amino acids. The CDR3, as DNA: TGTGCCAGCAGCGGGGGACGGTTCTATGGCTACACCTTC. This translates into CASSGGRFYGYTF.